Detailed here is one T cell receptor beta chain. Its antigen is undetermined. The assay was immunoSEQ multiplex PCR, and TCRdb's table has in-frame clones only and misses some. Here the sample spans some 13,000 clones, approximately 80% being singletons. The source of the sample is a study of CD4+ T cells in melanoma. Overall study findings and caveats: CD8+ T cell, macrophage and B cell function reportedly correlated with neoantigen-specific CD4+ T cells. In melanoma, neoantigen-specific CD4+ T cells reportedly differed in differentiation state.

The sample taken for sequencing was cells from a culture (not recorded whether cultured in vitro). This clonotype was obtained from a human donor with melanoma.

CDR3 loop: CASSLRPQASSGANVLTF. As DNA, the CDR3 is TGTGCCAGCAGCTTAAGGCCCCAGGCGAGCTCTGGGGCCAACGTCCTGACTTTC. This chain joins TRBV7-3 and TRBJ2-6; the D is unclear. The CDR3 is made up of 18 amino acids. Germline V CDR1 and CDR2: SGHTA, FQGTGA. V dropped 1 base and J dropped 0 bases, with 13 bases sitting between them. Drawing the rest from reference TRBV7-3 and TRBJ2-6, the complete variable domain is GAGVSQTPSNKVTEKGKYVELRCDPISGHTALYWYRQSLGQGPEFLIYFQGTGAADDSGLPNDRFFAVRPEGSVSTLKIQRTERGDSAVYLCASSLRPQASSGANVLTFGAGSRLTVL.